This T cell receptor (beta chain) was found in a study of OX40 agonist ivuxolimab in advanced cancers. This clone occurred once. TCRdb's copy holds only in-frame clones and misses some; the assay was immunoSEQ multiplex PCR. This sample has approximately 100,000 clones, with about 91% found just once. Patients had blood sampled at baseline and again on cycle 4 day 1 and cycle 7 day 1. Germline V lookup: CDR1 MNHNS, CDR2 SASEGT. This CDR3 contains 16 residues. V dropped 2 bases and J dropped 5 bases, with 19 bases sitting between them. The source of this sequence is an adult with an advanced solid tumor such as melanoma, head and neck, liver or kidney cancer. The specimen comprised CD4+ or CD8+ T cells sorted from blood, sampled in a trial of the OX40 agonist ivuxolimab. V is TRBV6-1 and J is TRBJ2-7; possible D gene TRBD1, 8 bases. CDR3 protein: CASSEMSTGGVNEQYF. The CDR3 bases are TGTGCCAGCAGTGAAATGAGTACAGGGGGGGTCAACGAGCAGTACTTC.